The clone carrying this T cell receptor beta chain was found a few times. The V end was cut by 1 base, the J end by 5 bases, with 12 bases between. Germline CDR1 SGHDT, CDR2 YYEEEE. The CDR3 spans 14 residues. The record originates from a study of blood T cell repertoires in COVID-19. The protocol was immunoSEQ multiplex PCR, while the TCRdb copy is restricted to in-frame clones and leaves out a portion. The repertoire includes hundreds of thousands of clones, more than 70% of them detected once, and approximately 1.5% sits in the top ten. Sequencing was carried out using PBMCs or T cells enriched from blood (not recorded which). The sequence was collected from a young woman who had been exposed to COVID-19. The rearrangement uses TRBV5-6 and TRBJ1-1, with a possible D match to TRBD1 (5 bases). The CDR3 DNA is TGTGCCAGCAGCTTGCTGCAGGGATGGACTGAAGCTTTCTTT. Translated, it gives CASSLLQGWTEAFF.